The clone carrying this T cell receptor (beta chain) was counted a few times. Its antigen is currently unknown. MiXCR, applied by TCRdb to the 5' RACE reads, yields one record per CDR3 protein. The table shows 400,000 to 550,000 distinct CDR3 sequences, with about 13% occurring only once. This specimen belongs to a study of identical twins. Trimming left V 4 bases short and J 7 bases short, with 19 bases between. In germline, CDR1 is ENHRY, CDR2 SYGVKD. The CDR3 extends over 16 amino acids. Findings of the study overall: Conclusions rested on cross-sectional statistics rather than following the same donors. High-abundance cord blood beta clonotypes had fewer insertions; memory repertoires showed none.

The same sample was also used in a study of yellow fever vaccine responses in identical twins.

The rearrangement joins TRBV10-3 to TRBJ2-2; D unresolved. The material sequenced was CD4+ T cells sorted from blood. The sequence was obtained from a woman between 18 and 29 years old in good health. This CDR3 is CAISAGRVHQGGELFF. The CDR3, as DNA: TGTGCCATCAGTGCAGGTCGGGTTCACCAAGGCGGGGAGCTGTTTTTT.